This TCR beta chain was recovered during a study of cytomegalovirus exposure and HLA in healthy donors. The primer mix had 60 Vbeta and 13 Jbeta primers. The protocol was immunoSEQ multiplex PCR, while the TCRdb copy is restricted to in-frame clones and leaves out a portion. Among roughly 190,000 clones listed, over 70% were seen once. Concerning this clone itself: Its antigen remains unidentified.

Study conclusions and caveats: An analysis that came later showed most CMV-associated TCR beta chains appearing HLA-restricted. Several of the most significant clusters were apparently associated with common viral pathogens in a later analysis.

V shed 7 bases, J shed 3 bases, and the junction held 10 bases outside the gene matches. This CDR3 spans 14 amino acids. Germline V CDR1 and CDR2: SGHRS, YFSETQ. The sequencing sample was made of PBMCs. This sequence originates from a man under 40 in good health and CMV-seronegative. V gene TRBV5-1 combines with J gene TRBJ2-7; TRBD1 agrees at 7 bases. CDR3 protein: CASGQGTEFYEQYF. For the CDR3, the DNA is TGCGCCAGCGGCCAAGGGACAGAATTCTACGAGCAGTACTTC.